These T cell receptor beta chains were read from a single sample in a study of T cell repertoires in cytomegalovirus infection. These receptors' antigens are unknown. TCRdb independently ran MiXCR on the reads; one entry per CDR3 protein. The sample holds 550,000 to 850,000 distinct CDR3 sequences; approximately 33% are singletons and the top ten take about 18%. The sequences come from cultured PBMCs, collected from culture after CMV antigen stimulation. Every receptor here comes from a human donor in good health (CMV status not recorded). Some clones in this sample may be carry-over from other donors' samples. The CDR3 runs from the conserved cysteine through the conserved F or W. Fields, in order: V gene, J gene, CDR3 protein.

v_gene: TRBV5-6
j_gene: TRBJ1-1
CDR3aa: CASSLEAGRRDTEAFF

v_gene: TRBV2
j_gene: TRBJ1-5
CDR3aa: CASTRGGVEGPQHF

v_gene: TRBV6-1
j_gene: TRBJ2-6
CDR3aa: CASQPLVSGANVLTF

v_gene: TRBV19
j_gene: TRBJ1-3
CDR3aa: CASRSTGRYGNTIYF

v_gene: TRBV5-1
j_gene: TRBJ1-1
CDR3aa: CASSWGQGPTRLDTEAFF

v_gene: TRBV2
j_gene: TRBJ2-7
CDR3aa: CASSEFGTGLREQYF

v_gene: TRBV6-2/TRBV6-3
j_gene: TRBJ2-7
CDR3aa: CASGFTGTSGRWNYEQYF

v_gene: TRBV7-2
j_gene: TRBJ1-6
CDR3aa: CASSSRTGRVYNSPLHF

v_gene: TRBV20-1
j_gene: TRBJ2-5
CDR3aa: CSARKGVGETQYF

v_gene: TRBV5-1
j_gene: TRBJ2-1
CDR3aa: CASSLSPQNEQFF

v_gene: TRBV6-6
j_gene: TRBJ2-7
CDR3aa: CASSYSPSGLAYEQYF

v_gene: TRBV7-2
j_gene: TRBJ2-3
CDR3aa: CASSLSPDTQYF

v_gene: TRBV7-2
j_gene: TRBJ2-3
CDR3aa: CASSFQAGDTQYF

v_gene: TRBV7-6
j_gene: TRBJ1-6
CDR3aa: CASSQRSSYNSPLHF